This T cell receptor (beta chain) came from a study of glioma-infiltrating T cells. Study results and limitations: Tissue and blood shared very few CDR3 sequences. Non-neoplastic patients had below-expected tissue-blood divergence, while all gliomas exceeded expectation.

The CDR3 runs 16 residues. CDR1 KGHDR and CDR2 SFDVKD come from the germline V gene. The V and J ends lost 4 bases and 2 bases, in that order; junction bases with no gene match: 4. Using RNA template, CDR3s of TCR alpha and beta were amplified with iRepertoire arm-PCR. For one-step reverse transcription and amplification, about 90-450 ng of tissue mRNA or PBMC total RNA was used. MiXCR was run by TCRdb on the multiplex PCR reads, yielding one entry per CDR3 protein. The sample contains about 93,000 distinct CDR3 sequences, around 40% of which appear only once. There are many counts of this clonotype. Its antigen is unidentified.

The chain recombines TRBV24-1 with TRBJ2-1; 10 bases agree with TRBD2. The source material was glioma tissue, nonneoplastic brain tissue, or PBMCs (not recorded which). The receptor comes from a human donor with low-grade glioma or glioblastoma, undergoing nonglioma brain surgery, or in good health (not recorded which). This chain's CDR3 is CATSDPSGSPYNEQFF. DNA for the CDR3: TGTGCCACCAGTGACCCTAGCGGGAGCCCCTACAATGAGCAGTTCTTC.